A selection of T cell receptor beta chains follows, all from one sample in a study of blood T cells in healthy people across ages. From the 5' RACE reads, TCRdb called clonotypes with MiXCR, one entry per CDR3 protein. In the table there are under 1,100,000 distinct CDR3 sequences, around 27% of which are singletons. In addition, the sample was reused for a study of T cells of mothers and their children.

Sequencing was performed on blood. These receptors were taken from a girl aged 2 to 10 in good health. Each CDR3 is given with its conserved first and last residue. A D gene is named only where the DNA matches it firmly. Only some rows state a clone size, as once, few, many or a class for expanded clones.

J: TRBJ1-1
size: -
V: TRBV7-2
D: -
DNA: TGTGCCAGCAGTTATGGTGGGGGCCCTGAAGCCTTCTTT
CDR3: CASSYGGGPEAFF

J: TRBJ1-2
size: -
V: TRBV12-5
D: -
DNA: TGTGCTAGTGGTTTTGGACAGAACTACGGCTACAGCTTC
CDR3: CASGFGQNYGYSF

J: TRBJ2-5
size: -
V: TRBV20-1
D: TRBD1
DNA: TGCAGTGCTAAGGGGGCCCTAGGAGCTGGGTCGACTGAGCAGTACTTC
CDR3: CSAKGALGAGSTEQYF

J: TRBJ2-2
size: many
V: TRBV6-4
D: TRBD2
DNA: TGTGCCAGCAGTGACTCAGCGGGGGGGCCCGGGGAGCTGTTTTTT
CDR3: CASSDSAGGPGELFF

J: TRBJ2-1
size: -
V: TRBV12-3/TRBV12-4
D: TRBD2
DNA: TGTGCCACTAAGGACCCTAATAGCGGGACATCGGTTGAGCAGTTCTTC
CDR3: CATKDPNSGTSVEQFF

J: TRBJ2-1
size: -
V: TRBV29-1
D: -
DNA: TGCAGCGTTTTTAACAATGAGCAGTTCTTC
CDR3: CSVFNNEQFF

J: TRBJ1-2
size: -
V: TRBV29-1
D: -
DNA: TGCAGCGTTGAAGATGTCCCGGTTGACTATGGCTACACCTTC
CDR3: CSVEDVPVDYGYTF

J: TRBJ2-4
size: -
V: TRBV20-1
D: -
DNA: TGCAGTGTTATAGGGGCCGGGAGAAGTCAAAACATTCAGTACTTC
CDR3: CSVIGAGRSQNIQYF

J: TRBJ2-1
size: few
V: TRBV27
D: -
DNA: TGTGCCAGCAGTATGGGACAGCTAGGGGAGGTCGGGCAGTTCTTC
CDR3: CASSMGQLGEVGQFF

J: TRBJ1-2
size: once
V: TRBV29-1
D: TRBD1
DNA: TGCAGCGTTGAAGATCCACTACAGGGGCGAAACTATGGCTACACCTTC
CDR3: CSVEDPLQGRNYGYTF

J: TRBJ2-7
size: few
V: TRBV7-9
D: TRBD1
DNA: TGTGCCAGCAGCGGGGGACAGGTCGACGAGCAGTACTTC
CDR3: CASSGGQVDEQYF

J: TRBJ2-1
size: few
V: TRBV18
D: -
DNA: TGTGCCAGCTCACTCTCATTGGCCTCCTACAATGAGCAGTTCTTC
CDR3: CASSLSLASYNEQFF

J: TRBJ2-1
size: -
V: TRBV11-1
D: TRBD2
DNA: TGTGCCAGCAGACCCCCGCGCCTCAGACTAGCGGGAGGGATTCAGGGTGAGCAGTTCTTC
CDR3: CASRPPRLRLAGGIQGEQFF

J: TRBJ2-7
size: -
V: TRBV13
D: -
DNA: TGTGCCAGCAGCGAGGGGGAGGGTGAAAGGGGAGAGCAGTACTTC
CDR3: CASSEGEGERGEQYF

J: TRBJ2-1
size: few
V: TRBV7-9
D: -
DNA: TGTGCCAGCAGCTTAAGGTGGGGGCTCGACAATGAGCAGTTCTTC
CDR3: CASSLRWGLDNEQFF

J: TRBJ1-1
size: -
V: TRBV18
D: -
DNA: TGTGCCAGCTCACCACTTGACAGTTTAAACACTGAAGCTTTCTTT
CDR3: CASSPLDSLNTEAFF

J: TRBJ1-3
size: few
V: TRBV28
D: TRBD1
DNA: TGTGCCAGCAGTACCCCGGGACAGGGGGGAAACACCATATATTTT
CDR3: CASSTPGQGGNTIYF

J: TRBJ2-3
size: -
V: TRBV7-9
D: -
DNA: TGTGCCAGCAGCCCGACGGCCCCCACGAGAGCAGATACGCAGTATTTT
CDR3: CASSPTAPTRADTQYF

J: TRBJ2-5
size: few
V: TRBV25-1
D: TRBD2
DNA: TGTGCCAGCAGTGAAATACTAGCGGAACGACAAGAGACCCAGTACTTC
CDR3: CASSEILAERQETQYF

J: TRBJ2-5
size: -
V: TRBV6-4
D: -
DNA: TGTGCCAGCAGTGACTTTATGGCAAGGAAGACCCAGTACTTC
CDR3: CASSDFMARKTQYF

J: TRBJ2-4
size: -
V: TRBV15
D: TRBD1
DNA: TGTGCCACCAGCAGAGACGGGACAGTATCCAAAAACATTCAGTACTTC
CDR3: CATSRDGTVSKNIQYF

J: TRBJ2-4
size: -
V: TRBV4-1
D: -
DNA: TGCGCCAGCAGCCAAGGGGTTATCGGCAGAACCAAAAACATTCAGTACTTC
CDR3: CASSQGVIGRTKNIQYF

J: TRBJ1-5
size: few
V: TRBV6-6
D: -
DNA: TGTGCCAGCAGTTACTCGGATGGAGTGCTTTCCCAGCATTTT
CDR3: CASSYSDGVLSQHF

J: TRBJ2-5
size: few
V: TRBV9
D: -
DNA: TGTGCCAGCAGCGTGAGAGGGGTCGGAGAGACCCAGTACTTC
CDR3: CASSVRGVGETQYF

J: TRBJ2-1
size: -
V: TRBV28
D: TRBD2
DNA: TGTGCCAGCAGTTTAGGTTGGACTAGCGGCAACAATGAGCAGTTCTTC
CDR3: CASSLGWTSGNNEQFF

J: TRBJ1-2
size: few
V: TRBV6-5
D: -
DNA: TGTGCCAGCAGTCCCGGGACCTTCCCCTCCTATGGCTACACCTTC
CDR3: CASSPGTFPSYGYTF

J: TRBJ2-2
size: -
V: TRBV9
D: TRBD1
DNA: TGTGCCAGCAGCGTAGGGGACAGGGCCGGGGAGCTGTTTTTT
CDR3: CASSVGDRAGELFF

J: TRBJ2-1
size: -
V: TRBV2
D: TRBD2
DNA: TGTGCCAGCAGGTTGACTAGCGCCCCTTTCAGTGAGCAGTTCTTC
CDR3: CASRLTSAPFSEQFF

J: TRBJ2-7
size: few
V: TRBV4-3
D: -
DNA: TGCGCCAGCAGCCAAGATTCCTACCTGAAGGGACACCCGTCCTACGAGCAGTACTTC
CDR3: CASSQDSYLKGHPSYEQYF

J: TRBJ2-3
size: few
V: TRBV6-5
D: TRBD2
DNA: TGTGCCAGCAGTTACCCTTCGGGACTAGCGGGACTCTCAGATACGCAGTATTTT
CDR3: CASSYPSGLAGLSDTQYF

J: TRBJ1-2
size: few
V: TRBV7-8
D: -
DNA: TGTGCCAGCAGCTTAGACCGAGGCTACAGGCGGACTAACTATGGCTACACCTTC
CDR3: CASSLDRGYRRTNYGYTF

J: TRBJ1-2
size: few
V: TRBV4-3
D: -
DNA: TGCGCCAGCAATCAGGGGTACTATGGCTACACCTTC
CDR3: CASNQGYYGYTF

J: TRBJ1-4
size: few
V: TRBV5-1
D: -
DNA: TGCGCCAGCAGCTCGGTAGGGGACGGAAGGGGGAGTGAAAAACTGTTTTTT
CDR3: CASSSVGDGRGSEKLFF

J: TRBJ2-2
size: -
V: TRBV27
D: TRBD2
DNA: TGTGCCAGCAGTACCTGGGGACTAGCGGGCACCGGGGAGCTGTTTTTT
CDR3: CASSTWGLAGTGELFF

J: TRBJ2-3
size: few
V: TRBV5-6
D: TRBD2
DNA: TGTGCCAGCAGCTTGACTAGCGTAAGCACAGATACGCAGTATTTT
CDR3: CASSLTSVSTDTQYF

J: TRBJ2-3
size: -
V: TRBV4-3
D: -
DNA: TGCGCCAGCAGCCAAGATAGGCCAGATACGCAGTATTTT
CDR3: CASSQDRPDTQYF

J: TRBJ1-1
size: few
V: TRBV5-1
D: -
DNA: TGCGCCAGCAAAAGGGGCATCGACAGTTGGGCTGAAGCTTTCTTT
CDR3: CASKRGIDSWAEAFF

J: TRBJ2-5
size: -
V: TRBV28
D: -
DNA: TGTGCCAGCAGCCCCTCCCTTAGTGCCGCGGAGACCCAGTACTTC
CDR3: CASSPSLSAAETQYF

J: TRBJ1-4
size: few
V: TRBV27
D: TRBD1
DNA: TGTGCCAGCAGTCCGGACAGGGTCGCTCCAAAACTGTTTTTT
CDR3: CASSPDRVAPKLFF

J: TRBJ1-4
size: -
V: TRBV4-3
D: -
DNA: TGCGCCAGCAGCCACCCCAGTAAGGGAGCTTCAACTAATGAAAAACTGTTTTTT
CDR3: CASSHPSKGASTNEKLFF

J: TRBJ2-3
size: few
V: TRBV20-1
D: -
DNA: TGCAGTGCTAGAGAGTTTTCGGCTACCGACACAGATACGCAGTATTTT
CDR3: CSAREFSATDTDTQYF

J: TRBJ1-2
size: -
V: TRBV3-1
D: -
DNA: TGTGCCAGCAGCCAAGCGGGGGGGAATGGTGGCTACACCTTC
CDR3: CASSQAGGNGGYTF